A selection of T cell receptor beta chains follows, all from one sample in a study of cytomegalovirus exposure and HLA in healthy donors. Some clones are missing from TCRdb's copy, which holds only in-frame ones; the method was immunoSEQ multiplex PCR. The table records 110,000 or so clones, more than 70% of them present only once. The sequencing input was PBMCs. All receptors derive from a man aged 45-65 years in good health and CMV-seropositive. CDR3s include the opening cysteine and the closing phenylalanine or tryptophan. Fields, in order: CDR3 DNA, CDR3 protein, V gene, J gene, clone size, D gene. A D gene is named only where the DNA matches it firmly. Only part of the rows carry a size: once, few, many, or a class if the clone is expanded.

TGTGCCAGCTCCTTTCAGGAGGGAGAGACCCAGTACTTC	CASSFQEGETQYF	TRBV18	TRBJ2-5	NA	NA
TGTGCCAGCAAGGCAACTATGAACACTGAAGCTTTCTTT	CASKATMNTEAFF	TRBV2	TRBJ1-1	NA	NA
TGTGCCAGAGGGCTGGGTAGCGGGGTCTACAATGAGCAGTTCTTC	CARGLGSGVYNEQFF	TRBV2	TRBJ2-1	NA	TRBD2
TGTGCCAGCAGCTCCCTCCGGGACAGGGGTAACGAGCAGTACTTC	CASSSLRDRGNEQYF	TRBV11-2	TRBJ2-7	NA	TRBD1
TGTGCCAGCAGCTACGGACAGGCGAGGCACGAGCAGTACTTC	CASSYGQARHEQYF	TRBV7-2	TRBJ2-7	NA	TRBD1
TGCGCCAGCAGCCCTTTGCCTCCGGGAGGTGGTAATGAGCAGTTCTTC	CASSPLPPGGGNEQFF	TRBV5-1	TRBJ2-1	few	TRBD2
TGCGCCAGCAGTCCCGGTGGCACTGAAGCTTTCTTT	CASSPGGTEAFF	TRBV4-1	TRBJ1-1	NA	NA
TGCAGCGTTGTGTTGACAGGGGTTGCCTACGAGCAGTACTTC	CSVVLTGVAYEQYF	TRBV29-1	TRBJ2-7	NA	TRBD1
TGTGCCAGCAGTCCCGGACAGGACTATGGCTACACCTTC	CASSPGQDYGYTF	TRBV28	TRBJ1-2	NA	TRBD1
TGTGCCAGCAGGCTAGCGGGAGAGGGCAATGAGCAGTTCTTC	CASRLAGEGNEQFF	TRBV28	TRBJ2-1	NA	TRBD2
TGTGCCAGCAGCCTCGGACAGGGCGAGGAGACCCAGTACTTC	CASSLGQGEETQYF	TRBV4-2	TRBJ2-5	NA	TRBD1
TGTGCCAGCAGTTCAGGGCTGATCACCGGGGAGCTGTTTTTT	CASSSGLITGELFF	TRBV28	TRBJ2-2	NA	NA
TGTGCCAGCACCTCCCGGGGACAGGGGCCTGGAAACACCATATATTTT	CASTSRGQGPGNTIYF	TRBV7-9	TRBJ1-3	NA	TRBD1
TGTGCCAGCTCACCACTAGCGGGAGGCGGCAATGAGCAGTTCTTC	CASSPLAGGGNEQFF	TRBV18	TRBJ2-1	NA	TRBD2
TGTGCCTCCGGGAGGGTGGGCAGCAATCAGCCCCAGCATTTT	CASGRVGSNQPQHF	TRBV27	TRBJ1-5	NA	NA
TGTGCCAGCAGCGTAGCGCTCGGACGGGGGACCTACGAGCAGTACTTC	CASSVALGRGTYEQYF	TRBV7-9	TRBJ2-7	NA	NA
TGTGCCAGCAGCCCCCGACAGGGGAAGACCCAGTACTTC	CASSPRQGKTQYF	TRBV5-5	TRBJ2-5	NA	TRBD1
TGTGCCAGCAGCTTAGATAAGGGGTCAGATACGCAGTATTTT	CASSLDKGSDTQYF	TRBV11-2	TRBJ2-3	few	NA
TGTGCCAGCAGCTTAGGTCGTAGCGGGGAATATAGTGGCTACACCTTC	CASSLGRSGEYSGYTF	TRBV7-8	TRBJ1-2	few	NA
TGTGCCAGCAGCTTAAGGGGGCTGAACACTGAAGCTTTCTTT	CASSLRGLNTEAFF	TRBV13	TRBJ1-1	NA	TRBD1
TGTGCCAGCAGCTCTAAAGGGGCCGTAGGCGGAAACACCATATATTTT	CASSSKGAVGGNTIYF	TRBV11-3	TRBJ1-3	NA	NA
TGTGCCAGCAGCCCCCTTAGGGGGGGGTATTCCACTGAAGCTTTCTTT	CASSPLRGGYSTEAFF	TRBV11-2	TRBJ1-1	NA	NA
TGCAGCGCCGAGGACAGACCATCACCCCTCCACTTT	CSAEDRPSPLHF	TRBV29-1	TRBJ1-6	NA	NA
TGCGCCAGCAGCCAAGATCACTCCTCAGATACGCAGTATTTT	CASSQDHSSDTQYF	TRBV4-3	TRBJ2-3	NA	NA
TGCGCCAGCAGCCAAGATAACCTACCCTACGAGCAGTACTTC	CASSQDNLPYEQYF	TRBV4-1	TRBJ2-7	NA	NA
TGTGCCACCTACCCGTCGACTAGCGTCTACGAGCAGTACTTC	CATYPSTSVYEQYF	TRBV6-1	TRBJ2-7	NA	TRBD2
TGTGCCAGCAGTCCTGGACAAGAGCAGTACTTC	CASSPGQEQYF	TRBV6-6	TRBJ2-7	few	NA
TGTGCCAGCAGTTATCAGGGCGGCTACACCTTC	CASSYQGGYTF	TRBV6-5	TRBJ1-2	NA	NA
TGTGCCAGCAGCTCCGTCCGGGACAGGGTTAATTGGTACACCTTC	CASSSVRDRVNWYTF	TRBV11-2	TRBJ1-2	NA	TRBD1
TGTGCCAGCAGAGGACGGGGGGGCGAATATGGCTACACCTTC	CASRGRGGEYGYTF	TRBV7-2	TRBJ1-2	few	NA
TGCAGTGCCCGCTGGGGCGATGAGCAGTTCTTC	CSARWGDEQFF	TRBV20-1	TRBJ2-1	NA	NA
TGTGCCAGCAGCCCTGACAGGGAAAGGGAGCAGTACTTC	CASSPDREREQYF	TRBV7-6	TRBJ2-7	NA	TRBD1
TGTGCCAGTACCGATGGACAGGGACTAAATGAGCAGTTCTTC	CASTDGQGLNEQFF	TRBV19	TRBJ2-1	few	NA
TGTGCCAGCAGTTATCAGGGGTTGGGGAACACTGAAGCTTTCTTT	CASSYQGLGNTEAFF	TRBV6-6	TRBJ1-1	NA	NA
TGTGCCAGCATTACGGGGCGGGGGGAGCAGTACTTC	CASITGRGEQYF	TRBV6-5	TRBJ2-7	NA	TRBD2
TGTGCCAGTAAACGGGACAGATTGGTTGGAGCGGAGTTTAGTCCCTACGAGCAGTACTTC	CASKRDRLVGAEFSPYEQYF	TRBV28	TRBJ2-7	NA	TRBD1
TGTGCCAGCAGCGCACAGGGTCTGTCTCAGCCCCAGCATTTT	CASSAQGLSQPQHF	TRBV9	TRBJ1-5	NA	NA